Listed below are T cell receptor beta chains from one sample, sequenced in a study of blood T cell repertoires in COVID-19. Assay: immunoSEQ multiplex PCR; the TCRdb copy retains only in-frame clones and omits some. Of some 120,000 clones detected, around 80% appear once; the ten largest clones hold about 39%. The sample taken for sequencing was peripheral blood. The receptors originated from a man aged 40-49 years with active or convalescent COVID-19. The CDR3 runs from the conserved cysteine through the conserved F or W. D genes are given only for firm matches. Not every row has a clone size; where given, it reads once, few, many or a size class.

DNA,CDR3,size,V,D,J
TGTGCCAGCAGTTTAATGGGGGGGCGGACCCAGTACTTC,CASSLMGGRTQYF,-,TRBV28,-,TRBJ2-5
TGTGCCAGCAGGCCTGGACAGTTCAACACTGAAGCTTTCTTT,CASRPGQFNTEAFF,once,TRBV11-2,-,TRBJ1-1
TGTGCCTCACAGGGAATGGGCACTGAAGCTTTCTTT,CASQGMGTEAFF,few,TRBV2,-,TRBJ1-1
TGCGCCAGCAGCCAAGGCGAGAAGGCGGAACTGTTTTTT,CASSQGEKAELFF,-,TRBV4-3,-,TRBJ1-4
TGTGCCAGCAGTCAGATCGCGGGATCTGAAGCTTTCTTT,CASSQIAGSEAFF,-,TRBV12-3/TRBV12-4,-,TRBJ1-1
TGTGCCAGCAGCTTGTTCTTCTCCTACGAGCAGTACTTC,CASSLFFSYEQYF,-,TRBV5-6,-,TRBJ2-7
TGTGCCATCAGTGAGGGGCGGGGGATCACTGAAGCTTTCTTT,CAISEGRGITEAFF,once,TRBV10-3,-,TRBJ1-1
TGTGCCAGCAGCTTAGCCCCAGGGTCTAATGAAAAACTGTTTTTT,CASSLAPGSNEKLFF,-,TRBV7-2,-,TRBJ1-4
TGTGCCTGGAGTTCTGGACAGGGGAACACTGAAGCTTTCTTT,CAWSSGQGNTEAFF,-,TRBV30,TRBD1,TRBJ1-1
TGTGCCAGCAGCGCGAGCTCCTACAATGAGCAGTTCTTC,CASSASSYNEQFF,few,TRBV7-3,-,TRBJ2-1
TGTGCCAGCAGCCCGGCGGCAGTTTCGGTCGACGAGCAGTACTTC,CASSPAAVSVDEQYF,-,TRBV7-3,-,TRBJ2-7
TGTGCCACCAGTGCCAATCCCCTTGGGGGGGATGGGACCGGGGAGCTGTTTTTT,CATSANPLGGDGTGELFF,-,TRBV24-1,TRBD2,TRBJ2-2
TGTGCCAGCAGTTACGGGGCCGTAGCTGAAGCTTTCTTT,CASSYGAVAEAFF,-,TRBV6-5,-,TRBJ1-1
TGTGCCAGCTCACCATCCGACAGGGGGCTGGCTGAAGCTTTCTTT,CASSPSDRGLAEAFF,few,TRBV18,TRBD1,TRBJ1-1
TGTGCCACCAGCGGCCAGGGGGTGTTAAATGAAAAACTGTTTTTT,CATSGQGVLNEKLFF,-,TRBV15,TRBD1,TRBJ1-4
TGTGCCAGCGCGGCAGATTTGAACACTGAAGCTTTCTTT,CASAADLNTEAFF,-,TRBV6-4,-,TRBJ1-1
TGTGCCACCAGTGACGACAGGGACACCGGGGAGCTGTTTTTT,CATSDDRDTGELFF,-,TRBV24-1,TRBD1,TRBJ2-2
TGCGCCAGCAGCCGCAATCTAGGGAGTACCTACGAGCAGTACTTC,CASSRNLGSTYEQYF,-,TRBV4-3,-,TRBJ2-7
TGTGCCAGCAGTTTGGAGGGAGGACCGGATAATTCACCCCTCCACTTT,CASSLEGGPDNSPLHF,-,TRBV28,-,TRBJ1-6
TGTGCCACCAGTGATCCAGCAGGGGGTGCTAGCGGGAGAACCGGGGAGCTGTTTTTT,CATSDPAGGASGRTGELFF,-,TRBV24-1,TRBD2,TRBJ2-2
TGTGCTAGTGGTCAGGCCCGCGGGGGGAACACTGAAGCTTTCTTT,CASGQARGGNTEAFF,-,TRBV12-5,-,TRBJ1-1
TGTGCCAGCAGTTCGACTCTTCAAGAGACCCAGTACTTC,CASSSTLQETQYF,many,TRBV7-9,-,TRBJ2-5
TGCGCCAGCAGCCACCGACAGGGGGAAAACACTGAAGCTTTCTTT,CASSHRQGENTEAFF,-,TRBV4-1,TRBD1,TRBJ1-1
TGTGCCACCAGGGCTACAGGGAACGGTCAGCCCCAGCATTTT,CATRATGNGQPQHF,-,TRBV24-1,-,TRBJ1-5
TGTGCCAGCTCACCGGGACAGGGTGGGAGCTACACCTTC,CASSPGQGGSYTF,few,TRBV18,TRBD1,TRBJ1-2
TGTGCCAGTAGTATAAAAATCGGGACAGGGGATTCCTACGAGCAGTACTTC,CASSIKIGTGDSYEQYF,few,TRBV19,TRBD1,TRBJ2-7
TGTGCCAGCAGCTGGACTAGCGGGAGTGATGAGCAGTTCTTC,CASSWTSGSDEQFF,-,TRBV11-2,TRBD2,TRBJ2-1
TGTGCCAGCAGCTTGGGGCTAGCGGGGTTCACCGGGGAGCTGTTTTTT,CASSLGLAGFTGELFF,-,TRBV7-3,TRBD2,TRBJ2-2
TGCGCCAGCAGCTTGGGATCTTCGGGGAACGCCGGGGAGCTGTTTTTT,CASSLGSSGNAGELFF,-,TRBV5-1,-,TRBJ2-2
TGCAGCGTTGCTGGGACTAGCGGGGACCTTGAGCAGTTCTTC,CSVAGTSGDLEQFF,-,TRBV29-1,TRBD2,TRBJ2-1
TGTGCCAGCAGCTTTTATGCTAGCGGTACGGATGAGCAGTTCTTC,CASSFYASGTDEQFF,once,TRBV5-4,TRBD2,TRBJ2-1
TGCAGCGTTGACGAGGACAGGGGGCCAGAGACCCAGTACTTC,CSVDEDRGPETQYF,-,TRBV29-1,TRBD1,TRBJ2-5
TGCGCCAGCAGCTTCGGGACAGGGGCGGACACCATATATTTT,CASSFGTGADTIYF,-,TRBV5-1,TRBD1,TRBJ1-3
TGTGCCAGCAGTTCGGGGATGGATTTCATTCAGCCCCAGCATTTT,CASSSGMDFIQPQHF,few,TRBV6-2/TRBV6-3,-,TRBJ1-5
TGCGCCAGCAGCTTGGAGCAGGGGTGGAGGGAGCAGTACTTC,CASSLEQGWREQYF,-,TRBV5-1,-,TRBJ2-7
TGTGCCACCAGTGACCCCGGGACAGGGCGCACAGATACGCAGTATTTT,CATSDPGTGRTDTQYF,-,TRBV24-1,TRBD1,TRBJ2-3
TGTGCCTTGTCCAGACAGGGGCTCACTGAAGCTTTCTTT,CALSRQGLTEAFF,-,TRBV30,TRBD1,TRBJ1-1
TGTGCCAGCACCAAAGAGGGAAGCTCCTACAATGAGCAGTTCTTC,CASTKEGSSYNEQFF,-,TRBV6-5,-,TRBJ2-1
TGTGCCAGCAGCTTGGAGCTTGGGGAGCAGTTCTTC,CASSLELGEQFF,-,TRBV7-2,-,TRBJ2-1
TGTGCCAGCAGTCCCCCGGGACTACAAAGCTCCTACGAGCAGTACTTC,CASSPPGLQSSYEQYF,-,TRBV6-2/TRBV6-3,TRBD2,TRBJ2-7
TGTGCCAGCAGCTTAGATCGCGGCGGCACCGGGGAGCTGTTTTTT,CASSLDRGGTGELFF,-,TRBV11-2,-,TRBJ2-2
TGCGCCAGCAGCTTGGTGGTAGCGTCAGAGACCCAGTACTTC,CASSLVVASETQYF,once,TRBV5-1,-,TRBJ2-5
TGTGCCAGCGGACAGGGCCCTCTTACTAACTATGGCTACACCTTC,CASGQGPLTNYGYTF,-,TRBV28,TRBD1,TRBJ1-2
TGTGCCAGCAGCTTCGGGACAGGGAACTATGGCTACACCTTC,CASSFGTGNYGYTF,once,TRBV7-3,TRBD1,TRBJ1-2
TGTGCCAGCAGCCCGGTTAGGGGACAGCACTATAATTCACCCCTCCACTTT,CASSPVRGQHYNSPLHF,few,TRBV14,TRBD1,TRBJ1-6
TGTGCCGCCGGGGGGGAGGATAGCACTGAAGCTTTCTTT,CAAGGEDSTEAFF,once,TRBV10-3,-,TRBJ1-1
TGTGCCAGCAGTCGGACAGGGGAAGGCACTGAAGCTTTCTTT,CASSRTGEGTEAFF,once,TRBV6-5,TRBD1,TRBJ1-1
TGTGCCAGCAGTTTCCCCCGGGACTCATACACAGATACGCAGTATTTT,CASSFPRDSYTDTQYF,-,TRBV6-2/TRBV6-3,-,TRBJ2-3
TGTGCCAGCAGCTTGGGACAGTCCTACGAGCAGTACTTC,CASSLGQSYEQYF,-,TRBV11-2,TRBD1,TRBJ2-7
TGTGCTAGTGGTTTTTTCGGCGGGGTGATCTTTAGGGAGAACACTGAAGCTTTCTTT,CASGFFGGVIFRENTEAFF,many,TRBV12-5,-,TRBJ1-1